This TCR beta chain was recovered during a study of post-analysis software for immune sequencing data. The trim removed 1 base at V and 6 bases at J, leaving 9 bases unmatched. The germline V gene has CDR1 LGHDT and CDR2 YNNKEL (reference sequence). The CDR3 loop spans 17 amino acids. The study's findings and limits: Compared with controls, patients had more of about five TRBV segments, including TRBV5-6, TRBV5-1 and TRBV20-1.

A note on this clonotype: The antigen remains undetermined.

Carried by the TCR beta cDNA libraries were unique molecular identifiers. Using its own MiXCR run on the PCR reads, TCRdb lists one record per CDR3 protein. The sample holds hundreds of thousands of distinct CDR3 sequences, under 70% seen once. This chain uses TRBV3-1 with TRBJ2-1; 10 bases agree with TRBD2. The sequence derives from a girl aged 5 to 17 with multiple sclerosis. The sample comprised blood. CDR3 nucleotide sequence: TGTGCCAGCAGCCAAGTGACCAGCGGGAGGGAGGGCAATGAGCAGTTCTTC. It specifies CASSQVTSGREGNEQFF.